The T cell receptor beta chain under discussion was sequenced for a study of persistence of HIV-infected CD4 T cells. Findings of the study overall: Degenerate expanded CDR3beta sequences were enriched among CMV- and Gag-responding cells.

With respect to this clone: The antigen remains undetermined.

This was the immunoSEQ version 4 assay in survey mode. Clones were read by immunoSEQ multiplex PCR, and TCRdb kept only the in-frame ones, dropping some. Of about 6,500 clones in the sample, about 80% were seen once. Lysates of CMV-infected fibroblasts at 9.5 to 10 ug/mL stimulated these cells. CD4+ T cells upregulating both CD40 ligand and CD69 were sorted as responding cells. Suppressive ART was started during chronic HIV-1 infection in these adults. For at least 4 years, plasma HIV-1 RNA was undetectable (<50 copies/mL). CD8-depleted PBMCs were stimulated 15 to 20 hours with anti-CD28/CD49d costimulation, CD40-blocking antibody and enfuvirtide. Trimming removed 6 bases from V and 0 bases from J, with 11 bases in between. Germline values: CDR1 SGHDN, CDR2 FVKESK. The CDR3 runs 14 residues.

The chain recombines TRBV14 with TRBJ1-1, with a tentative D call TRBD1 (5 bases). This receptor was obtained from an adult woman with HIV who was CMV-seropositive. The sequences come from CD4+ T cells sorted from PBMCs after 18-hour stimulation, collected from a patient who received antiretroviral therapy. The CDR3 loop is CASSGALMNTEAFF. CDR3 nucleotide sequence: TGTGCCAGCAGTGGGGCCTTAATGAACACTGAAGCTTTCTTT.